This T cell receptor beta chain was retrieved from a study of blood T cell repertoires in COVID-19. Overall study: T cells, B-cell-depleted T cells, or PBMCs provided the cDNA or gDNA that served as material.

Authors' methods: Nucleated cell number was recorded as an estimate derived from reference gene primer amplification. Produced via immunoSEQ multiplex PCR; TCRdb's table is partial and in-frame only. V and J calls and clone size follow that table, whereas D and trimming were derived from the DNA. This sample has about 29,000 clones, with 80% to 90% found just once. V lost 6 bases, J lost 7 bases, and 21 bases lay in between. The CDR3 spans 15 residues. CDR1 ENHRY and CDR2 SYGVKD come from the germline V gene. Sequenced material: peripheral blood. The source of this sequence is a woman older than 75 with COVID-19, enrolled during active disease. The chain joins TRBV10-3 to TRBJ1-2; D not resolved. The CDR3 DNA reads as TGTGCCATCAGGGCGGGCGAGCCGGTTCAACTTGGCTACACCTTC. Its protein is CAIRAGEPVQLGYTF.